The 6 T cell receptor beta chains presented below share a single source sample, sequenced in a study of T cell changes during pregnancy in multiple sclerosis. Here immunoSEQ multiplex PCR was the method, and the copy in TCRdb shows in-frame clones only, minus some. The table shows around 41,000 clones, with about 89% occurring only once. Sequencing used CD4+ T cells from peripheral blood mononuclear cells, obtained in the third trimester of pregnancy. All receptors derive from a female donor in good health, enrolled as a control in a pregnancy study.

This clone was seen just once. The chain couples TRBV5-1 to TRBJ1-4; D uncertain. The CDR3 loop spans 15 amino acids. Per germline, CDR1 SGHRS and CDR2 YFSETQ. With 4 bases removed from V and 0 bases from J, the gap between germline ends came to 10 bases. The DNA for the CDR3 is TGCGCCAGCAGCCGCGACACATCAACTAATGAAAAACTGTTTTTT. Residues: CASSRDTSTNEKLFF.

The gene calls are TRBV13 and TRBJ2-7; 7 bases align to TRBD1. There are 16 residues in the CDR3. CDR1 is PRHDT and CDR2 is FYEKMQ in the germline V gene (reference sequence). The trim removed 6 bases at V and 0 bases at J, leaving 11 bases unmatched. Here the CDR3 reads CASRAKGQSNSYEQYF. The CDR3 coding sequence is TGTGCCAGCAGGGCGAAGGGACAGTCTAACTCCTACGAGCAGTACTTC.

The chain combines TRBV5-1 with TRBJ2-3, with a weak D call TRBD1 (6 bases). Trimming took 4 bases from V and 5 from J, leaving 20 bases between them. The CDR3 runs to 16 residues. CDR1 SGHRS and CDR2 YFSETQ come from the germline V gene. The CDR3 is CASSNTGRWVGDTQYF. Here the CDR3 DNA reads TGCGCCAGCAGCAACACAGGGAGATGGGTGGGAGATACGCAGTATTTT.

This chain links TRBV7-2 with TRBJ2-7, with TRBD2 as a possible D gene (5 bases). The ends were cut back, 5 bases at V and 4 bases at J, with 27 bases in the middle. The CDR3 length is 18 residues. Germline-derived CDR1 and CDR2 are SGHTA and FQGNSA. The CDR3 region has the DNA TGTGCCAGCAGCCGAGGTCGAGGGAGTCCCACCTCGGCTTACGAGCAGTACTTC. It encodes CASSRGRGSPTSAYEQYF.

The V call is TRBV10-3, the J call TRBJ2-7; 7 bases line up with TRBD1. The germline V gene encodes CDR1 ENHRY and CDR2 SYGVKD. The CDR3 runs to 13 residues. J was trimmed by 5 bases and V by 6 bases; bases with no gene match: 7. The CDR3, as DNA: TGTGCCATCAGCTTAACAGGGGCCCACGAGCAGTACTTC. This gives the protein CAISLTGAHEQYF.

The CDR3 nucleotides read TGTGCCTGGAGGGGAACGGGGTCCTATAATTCACCCCTCCACTTT. Encoded protein: CAWRGTGSYNSPLHF. The chain carries TRBV30 and TRBJ1-6; D remains unclear. CDR1 is GTSNPN, CDR2 SVGIG, per germline (reference sequence). This CDR3 contains 15 residues. The V end lost 3 bases, the J end lost 1 base, and 10 bases lay between the germline ends.